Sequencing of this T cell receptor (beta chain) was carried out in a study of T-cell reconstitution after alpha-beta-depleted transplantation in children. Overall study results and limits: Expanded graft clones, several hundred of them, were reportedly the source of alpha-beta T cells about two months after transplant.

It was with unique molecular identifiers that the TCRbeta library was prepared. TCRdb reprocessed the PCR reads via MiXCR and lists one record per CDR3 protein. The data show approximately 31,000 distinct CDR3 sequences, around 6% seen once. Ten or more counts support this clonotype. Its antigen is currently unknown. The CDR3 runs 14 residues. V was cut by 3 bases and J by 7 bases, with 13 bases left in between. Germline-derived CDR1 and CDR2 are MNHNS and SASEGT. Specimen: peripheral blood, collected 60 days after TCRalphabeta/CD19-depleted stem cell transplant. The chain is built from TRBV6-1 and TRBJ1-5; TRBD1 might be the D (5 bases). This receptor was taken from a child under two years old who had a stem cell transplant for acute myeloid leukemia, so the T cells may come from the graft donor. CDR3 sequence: CASSEGSKGQPQHF. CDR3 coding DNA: TGTGCCAGCAGTGAGGGTTCCAAGGGGCAGCCCCAGCATTTT.